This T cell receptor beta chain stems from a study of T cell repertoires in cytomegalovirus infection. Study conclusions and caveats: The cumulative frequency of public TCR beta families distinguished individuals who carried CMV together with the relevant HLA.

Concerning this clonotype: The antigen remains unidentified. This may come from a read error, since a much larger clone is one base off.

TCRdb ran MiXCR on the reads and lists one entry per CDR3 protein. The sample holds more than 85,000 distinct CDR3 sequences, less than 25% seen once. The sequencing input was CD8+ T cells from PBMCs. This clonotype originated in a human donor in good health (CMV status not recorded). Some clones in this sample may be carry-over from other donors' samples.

The CDR3 coding sequence is TGTGCCAGCAGGGCGGGGACAGGGGTGGGAAATGAGCAGCTCTTC. Amino acid sequence: CASRAGTGVGNEQLF. The genes are TRBV11-2 and TRBJ2-1; 10 bases match TRBD1. The V gene's germline CDR1 is SGHAT and CDR2 FQNNGV. The length of the CDR3 is 15 residues.